These T cell receptor beta chains were read from a single sample in a study of CD8+CD57+ T cells in acquired aplastic anemia. TCRdb independently ran MiXCR on the reads; one entry per CDR3 protein. Of approximately 80,000 distinct CDR3 sequences listed, roughly 72% are singletons. Sample: sorted CD4+, CD8+, or CD8+CD57+ T cells (not recorded which) from PBMCs. These receptor sequences come from a human donor with aplastic anemia. Each CDR3 is given with its conserved first and last residue. D genes are given only for firm matches.

CDR3: CAISGDREAFF
length: 11
D: TRBD1
V: TRBV10-3

CDR3: CASMGGTSGFRQYF
length: 14
D: TRBD2
V: TRBV2

CDR3: CASSLDRFTEAFF
length: 13
D: .
V: TRBV5-4

CDR3: CASSPRPRANTEAFF
length: 15
D: .
V: TRBV9

CDR3: CASSPSENTEAFF
length: 13
D: .
V: TRBV7-9

CDR3: CASSERTDRLQPQHF
length: 15
D: .
V: TRBV6-1

CDR3: CATSTGYYEQYF
length: 12
D: .
V: TRBV15

CDR3: CASTRTGALNTEAFF
length: 15
D: TRBD1
V: TRBV2

CDR3: CASSLGPGPYEQYF
length: 14
D: .
V: TRBV5-1

CDR3: CASSQGTSGSYNEQFF
length: 16
D: TRBD2
V: TRBV4-2

CDR3: CSARVLAGGEQYF
length: 13
D: TRBD2
V: TRBV20-1

CDR3: CASSAGTDYEQYF
length: 13
D: TRBD1
V: TRBV2

CDR3: CASSESVNQETQYF
length: 14
D: .
V: TRBV2

CDR3: CASSLASGNEQFF
length: 13
D: .
V: TRBV7-3

CDR3: CASSLGGAYGYTF
length: 13
D: .
V: TRBV7-8

CDR3: CAISESTGAQGTQYF
length: 15
D: TRBD1
V: TRBV10-3

CDR3: CASSLTVSNTEAFF
length: 14
D: .
V: TRBV27

CDR3: CASRPAVATDTQYF
length: 14
D: .
V: TRBV25-1

CDR3: CAISESMRLESYNEQFF
length: 17
D: .
V: TRBV10-3

CDR3: CSARGDRGGETQYF
length: 14
D: TRBD1
V: TRBV20-1

CDR3: CASSTGLAGGPDTQYF
length: 16
D: TRBD2
V: TRBV11-1

CDR3: CASSVSGLTYEQYF
length: 14
D: .
V: TRBV7-2

CDR3: CASGLDGAGVDF
length: 12
D: .
V: TRBV12-3/TRBV12-4

CDR3: CASSYTGGGTETFF
length: 14
D: TRBD1
V: TRBV2

CDR3: CASSFRDRNSPLHF
length: 14
D: TRBD1
V: TRBV7-8

CDR3: CASSLVAHTQFF
length: 12
D: .
V: TRBV7-9

CDR3: CASSPHVGANTEALF
length: 15
D: .
V: TRBV9

CDR3: CASSLVRVAEAFF
length: 13
D: .
V: TRBV7-9

CDR3: CASSFQSYEQYF
length: 12
D: .
V: TRBV28

CDR3: CASSLIRGNEQFF
length: 13
D: .
V: TRBV7-2

CDR3: CATSRALRHEQYF
length: 13
D: .
V: TRBV15

CDR3: CASSLDQGSGETQYF
length: 15
D: .
V: TRBV7-7

CDR3: CASSLDIRTKRSPLHF
length: 16
D: .
V: TRBV11-1

CDR3: CSAPTVSSYNSPLHF
length: 15
D: .
V: TRBV20-1

CDR3: CASSLGQFETQYF
length: 13
D: .
V: TRBV7-4

CDR3: CSTRSAGGPGETQYF
length: 15
D: TRBD2
V: TRBV20-1

CDR3: CVSSLQGDFNEQFF
length: 14
D: .
V: TRBV11-2

CDR3: CASSTRTGSVYEQYF
length: 15
D: TRBD1
V: TRBV7-9

CDR3: CARWGDSNQPQHF
length: 13
D: .
V: TRBV7-9

CDR3: CATSDLQGASDTQYF
length: 15
D: TRBD1
V: TRBV24-1

CDR3: CASSKGQDTEAFF
length: 13
D: .
V: TRBV19

CDR3: CASSDEGSYRGYTF
length: 14
D: .
V: TRBV9

CDR3: CASSYREVGEQYF
length: 13
D: .
V: TRBV2

CDR3: CASTAGGTNTETFF
length: 14
D: .
V: TRBV5-1

CDR3: CAISDELMKGQPQHF
length: 15
D: .
V: TRBV10-3

CDR3: CASSPRGSVGYEQYF
length: 15
D: .
V: TRBV10-3

CDR3: CASSLGGNNSPLHF
length: 14
D: TRBD1
V: TRBV6-1

CDR3: CSVTPGLAGETQYF
length: 14
D: TRBD2
V: TRBV20-1

CDR3: CSASLTGLPETQYF
length: 14
D: TRBD1
V: TRBV20-1

CDR3: CATSDIDRPEELFF
length: 14
D: .
V: TRBV24-1

CDR3: CASRKAGGYNEQFF
length: 14
D: TRBD2
V: TRBV7-8